This TCR beta chain stems from a study of T cells after yellow fever vaccination. Study-wide results and limits: At around 96% for CD4 and approximately 89% for CD8, most primary-vaccination clones showed up again after the booster. Relatively few clonotypes were ones that appeared in both CD4 and CD8 compartments.

On this clonotype itself: Its antigen is as yet unknown.

The study made its TCR cDNA through 5'RACE template switching. That step introduced a universal primer site along with UMIs. One entry per CDR3 protein, called by TCRdb with MiXCR from the 5' RACE reads. This table has 95,000 to 150,000 distinct CDR3 sequences, nearly 15% appearing once. Germline CDR1 DFQATT, CDR2 SNEGSKA (reference sequence). CDR3 length: 14 amino acids. Trimming took 1 base from V and 2 from J, leaving 11 bases between them. The chain combines TRBV20-1 with TRBJ1-2; D unresolved. Sequences were derived from CD8+ T cells sorted from PBMCs, sampled 5 days after the yellow fever booster vaccination. The TCR was taken from a man between 18 and 29 years old who received the YFV17D yellow fever vaccine. In nucleotides, the CDR3 is TGCAGTGCTAGAGCCCCCGGAGGGAACTATGGCTACACCTTC. Translating gives CSARAPGGNYGYTF.